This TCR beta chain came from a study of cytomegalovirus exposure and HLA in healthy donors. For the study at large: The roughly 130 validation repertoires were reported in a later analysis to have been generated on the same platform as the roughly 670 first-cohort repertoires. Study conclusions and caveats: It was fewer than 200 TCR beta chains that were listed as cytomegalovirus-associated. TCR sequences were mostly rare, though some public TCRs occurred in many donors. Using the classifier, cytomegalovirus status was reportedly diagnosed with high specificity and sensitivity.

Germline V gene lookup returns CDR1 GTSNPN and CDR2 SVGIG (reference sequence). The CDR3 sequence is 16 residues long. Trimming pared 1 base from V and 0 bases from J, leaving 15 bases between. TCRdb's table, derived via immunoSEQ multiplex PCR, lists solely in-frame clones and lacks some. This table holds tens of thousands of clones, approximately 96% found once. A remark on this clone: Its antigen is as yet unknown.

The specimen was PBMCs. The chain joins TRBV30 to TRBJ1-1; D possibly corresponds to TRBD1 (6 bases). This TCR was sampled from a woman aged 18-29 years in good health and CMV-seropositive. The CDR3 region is CAWSAHPTGLNTEAFF. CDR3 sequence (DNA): TGTGCCTGGAGTGCCCACCCAACAGGGTTGAACACTGAAGCTTTCTTT.